The clone carrying this T cell receptor beta chain was recorded once. These data come from a study of blood T cell repertoires in COVID-19. Clones were sequenced by immunoSEQ multiplex PCR, and TCRdb holds only the in-frame ones, with some missing. The data contain roughly 130,000 clones, 70% to 90% of them singletons. This CDR3 has 14 amino acids. V was pared by 5 bases and J by 5 bases, with 13 bases between. CDR1 MGHDK and CDR2 SYGVNS come from the germline V gene. The V gene is TRBV25-1, the J gene TRBJ1-5, with a tentative D call TRBD1 (6 bases). The sample taken for sequencing was peripheral blood. This TCR came from a woman aged 60-75 years with acute or convalescent COVID-19. The CDR3 DNA reads as TGTGCCAGCAGTCTAGGGGGGGGCCATCAGCCCCAGCATTTT. Protein product: CASSLGGGHQPQHF.